This entry concerns a single TCR beta chain. The entry originates in a study of blood T cell repertoires in COVID-19. At the level of the study: From the United States, Italy and Spain came samples of acute and convalescent COVID-19. T cells, B-cell-depleted T cells, or PBMCs provided the cDNA or gDNA that served as material.

Per the original data handling: Cell counts per sample came from amplifying reference gene primers. TCRdb's copy holds only in-frame clones and misses some; the assay was immunoSEQ multiplex PCR. That table gives V, J and clone size, and the DNA gave D and trimming. Of 180,000 or so clones in the sample, 70% to 90% are singletons; the top ten hold more than 3%. This CDR3 region has 14 residues. Losses at the gene ends were 4 bases for V and 6 bases for J; bases not matched to a gene: 8. Looked up from germline, CDR1 is MNHEY and CDR2 is SVGEGT. The chain employs TRBV6-2 or TRBV6-3 and TRBJ2-7; 8 bases are a match to TRBD1. Sequencing was carried out using peripheral blood. This clonotype was sampled from a man aged 55-75 years with acute or convalescent COVID-19. CDR3 amino acids: CASSFQGALGEQYF. The CDR3 nucleotides read TGTGCCAGCAGTTTTCAGGGGGCGCTGGGCGAGCAGTACTTC.